The text below deals with one T cell receptor beta chain. Ten or more counts support this clonotype. Its antigen specificity is not known. Base qualities are missing; no much larger clone stands one base away. Amplification of TCR beta CDR3 regions was carried out from RNA transcripts. A first-round RT-PCR of the TCR CDR3 used the HTBI primer set with the Qiagen OneStep RT-PCR kit. Libraries were constructed in a second round of multiplex PCR, after which size selection and purification were performed. Paired-end sequencing of the libraries was performed with 100 bp reads on an Illumina HiSeq2000. On the study's bioinformatics: Raw data were processed with SOAPnuke, discarding reads with adapters, uncalled bases, mean Phred below 15, or no exact constant-primer or identifier match. High-quality paired reads were merged using COPE v1.2.5, and each unique nucleotide sequence was defined as a clonotype. MiTCR v1.1 was used to align the clonotypes against IMGT TRBV, TRBD and TRBJ reference segments. The analysis included only V-J combinations with a frequency above 0.0001, which together covered 99.2% of the repertoires. The TCS score was defined as F50 (clonal expansion) divided by E x V (chaos), with BLOSUM62-based TCRdist calculated between CDR3 peptides within each V-J. Welch's t-statistics and random forest reduced 450 to 600 V-J features to roughly 13, which were used in a naive Bayes classifier (R e1071). TCRdb trimmed the raw reads at Q25, called clones with MiXCR and kept productive beta chains. Rows matching on CDR3 protein sequence are summarized as one entry with the most common DNA and genes. TCRdb's processing, not the study's, gives the V and J calls here. Present in this sample are some 180,000 distinct CDR3 sequences, about a sixth of which were seen just once. The ten largest clones take up 40% to 65% of the sample.

Graves' hyperthyroidism was defined as stable when no progression to ophthalmopathy occurred over 18 months of follow-up. Hyperthyroidism patients were newly diagnosed, with disease duration under 2 months, and aged 18 to 65 years. Any patient with an uncontrolled infection, another autoimmune disease, pregnancy or lactation was excluded. Clinical symptoms, serum thyroxine and TRAb, thyroid ultrasound, and orbital computed tomography formed the basis for the diagnoses. PBMCs were separated from around 9.1 ml of fresh peripheral blood using Ficoll-Paque density gradient centrifugation. Trizol reagent was used to extract total RNA, and RNA quality was then checked on an Agilent 2100 Bioanalyzer. This sample was taken from a study of T cells in Graves' hyperthyroidism and ophthalmopathy (dated by TCRdb to the late 2010s). A note on the overall study: Peripheral blood samples were taken at the time of initial diagnosis, prior to any treatment. A discovery cohort of about a hundred patients, approximately 45 with Graves' ophthalmopathy and 55 to 60 with stable Graves' hyperthyroidism, was used to find distinguishing TCR V-J signatures. An independent validation cohort of around 20 hyperthyroidism patients and about 16 patients who later progressed to ophthalmopathy tested prospective prediction of ophthalmopathy. The 75 to 100 discovery patients were randomly divided into training and test sets at a 7:3 ratio. In addition, the study compared T-cell repertoires in thyroid tissue and in blood from five to seven Graves' hyperthyroidism patients. Once sampling was done, hyperthyroidism patients were given methimazole at a starting dose of 30 mg daily, whereas ophthalmopathy patients were given high-dose intravenous methylprednisolone. According to the paper, TCR Vbeta CDR3 sequencing was carried out on more than 120 peripheral blood samples, which came from around 43 ophthalmopathy, 80 or so hyperthyroidism and approximately 17 progressor patients.

Paper-wide results and their limitations: No statistical method was used to fix the sample size in advance, and group allocation was not hidden from the investigators. Blood samples also contained most of the expanded thyroid clonotypes (frequency above 0.001), which suggests that blood repertoires may reflect thyroid immune responses. In validation, progression to ophthalmopathy was predicted by the model with 70.59% sensitivity and approximately 78% specificity, a median of roughly 6.4 months before onset. In cross-validation, a model built on a 13 V-J signature told ophthalmopathy apart from stable hyperthyroidism with roughly 87% sensitivity and 81% to 82% specificity, and in testing the same model reached 80%/75%.

The germline V and J ends show losses of 3 bases and 1 base respectively, and no gene match explains 5 bases of the junction. CDR1 and CDR2 were assigned from the germline V gene as MGHDK and SYGVNS. Counted from cysteine to phenylalanine, this CDR3 has 15 amino acids. The kept DNA is CDR3 alone, 45 bases in frame from the first base. The rearranged segments are TRBV25-1 and TRBJ1-1; 7 nucleotides in the junction match TRBD1. The specimen was blood. The origin of this receptor is a woman in her fifties or sixties with Graves' hyperthyroidism. The encoded CDR3 is CASSDPRTGNTEAFF. The DNA reads as follows: TGTGCCAGCAGTGACCCTAGGACAGGGAACACTGAAGCTTTCTTT.